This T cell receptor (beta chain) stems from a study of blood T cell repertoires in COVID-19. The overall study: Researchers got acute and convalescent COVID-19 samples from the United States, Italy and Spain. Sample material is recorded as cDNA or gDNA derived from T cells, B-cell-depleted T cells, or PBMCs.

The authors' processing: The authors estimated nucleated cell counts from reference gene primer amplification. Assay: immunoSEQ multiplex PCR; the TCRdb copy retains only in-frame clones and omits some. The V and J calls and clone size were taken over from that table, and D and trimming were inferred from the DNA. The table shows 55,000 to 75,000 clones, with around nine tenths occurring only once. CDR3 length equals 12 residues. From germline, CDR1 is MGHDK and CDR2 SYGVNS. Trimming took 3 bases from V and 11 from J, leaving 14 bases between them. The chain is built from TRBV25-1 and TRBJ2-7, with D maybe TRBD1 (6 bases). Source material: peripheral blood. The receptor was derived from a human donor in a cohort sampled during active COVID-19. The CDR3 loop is CASSETGVGEYF. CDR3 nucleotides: TGTGCCAGCAGTGAGACAGGCGTTGGGGAGTACTTC.